These 13 T cell receptor beta chains were sequenced from one sample in a study of T-cell memory formation after mild COVID-19. TCRdb fed the 5' RACE reads into MiXCR, producing one record per CDR3 protein. Of roughly 150,000 distinct CDR3 sequences in the sample, about an eighth were seen once. Sequenced: PBMCs or a T cell subset sorted from them (not recorded which). All receptors come from a man between 18 and 29 years old who had mild COVID-19 (a few samples of this study predate the infection). Cell type and time point are not known.

J is TRBJ2-3 and V is TRBV7-9, with 9 bases identical to TRBD2. Trimming cost V 4 bases and J 6 bases; bases outside gene matches: 8. The CDR3 is 15 residues long. The germline gives CDR1 SEHNR, CDR2 FQNEAQ (reference sequence). Here the CDR3 reads CASSSVAGEKDTQYF. CDR3 nucleotide sequence: TGTGCCAGCAGCTCGGTAGCGGGAGAGAAGGATACGCAGTATTTT. The full variable domain, rest sourced from reference TRBV7-9 and TRBJ2-3, is DTGVSQNPRHKITKRGQNVTFRCDPISEHNRLYWYRQTLGQGPEFLTYFQNEAQLEKSRLLSDRFSAERPKGSFSTLEIQRTEQGDSAMYLCASSSVAGEKDTQYFGPGTRLTVL.

The V call is TRBV6-2 or TRBV6-3, the J call TRBJ2-2; 7 positions agree with TRBD2. The CDR3 contains 15 residues. J gave up 4 bases and V 0 bases, and 2 bases lay outside the gene matches. Germline-derived CDR1 and CDR2 are MNHEY and SVGEGT. The chain's CDR3 is CASSYSAGPTGELFF. DNA of the CDR3: TGTGCCAGCAGTTACTCAGCGGGGCCCACCGGGGAGCTGTTTTTT.

CDR3 sequence: CASSAYRRSAEAFF. The CDR3 coding sequence is TGTGCCAGCAGTGCATACAGGCGAAGCGCTGAAGCTTTCTTT. This chain joins TRBV6-2 or TRBV6-3 and TRBJ1-1; a possible D gene is TRBD1 (5 bases). From germline, CDR1 is MNHEY and CDR2 SVGEGT. The CDR3 has 14 residues. V lost 5 bases, J lost 6 bases, and 16 bases lay in between.

There are a few counts of this clonotype. The rearrangement links TRBV18 to TRBJ2-6; TRBD1 matches 7 bases. The J segment lost 2 bases and the V segment lost 0 bases, leaving 4 bases of the junction unmatched. Germline values: CDR1 KGHSH, CDR2 LQKENI. The CDR3 has 17 amino acids. Written as DNA, the CDR3 is TGTGCCAGCTCACCACCGCAGGGGGAGACTGGGGCCAACGTCCTGACTTTC. It specifies CASSPPQGETGANVLTF.

This clonotype was counted ten times or more. The J gene is TRBJ2-3, the V gene TRBV7-2, with 12 bases matching TRBD2. Germline CDR1 reads SGHTA; CDR2 reads FQGNSA. The CDR3 has 16 amino acids. V trimming: 5 bases; J trimming: 4 bases; junction bases outside the gene matches: 7. DNA of the CDR3: TGTGCCAGCAGCCGGACCTCTAGCGGGGGGGCAGATACGCAGTATTTT. It encodes CASSRTSSGGADTQYF.

CDR3 region: CASSLQWTQYF. For the CDR3, the DNA is TGTGCCAGCAGCCTACAGTGGACCCAGTACTTC. The chain uses TRBV3-1 and TRBJ2-5; D is uncertain. This CDR3 has 11 residues. The germline V gene has CDR1 LGHDT and CDR2 YNNKEL (reference sequence). Trimming pared 4 bases from V and 7 bases from J, leaving 7 bases between.

This clonotype showed up just a few times. This chain joins TRBV12-3 or TRBV12-4 and TRBJ1-2; no firm D call. The CDR3 covers 15 residues. Trimming cost V 6 bases and J 4 bases, with 18 bases left between them. CDR3 bases: TGTGCCAGCAGCCGTGGCGCCTATGGTTTCTATGGCTACACCTTC. Its translation: CASSRGAYGFYGYTF.

This clonotype showed up just a few times. V and J are TRBV27 and TRBJ2-1; tentative D call: TRBD1 (6 bases). V lost 2 bases to trimming and J lost 7 bases, with 15 bases between them. Germline V gives CDR1 MNHEY, CDR2 SMNVEV (reference sequence). This CDR3 comprises 15 residues. DNA for the CDR3: TGTGCCAGCAGTTTAAGGCTTACAGGGAGAAATGAGCAGTTCTTC. Encoded protein: CASSLRLTGRNEQFF.

This rearrangement joins TRBV7-3 to TRBJ2-3; 8 nucleotides line up with TRBD2. Germline V CDR1 and CDR2: SGHTA, FQGTGA. Trimming took 3 bases from V and 7 from J; bases not matched to a gene: 9. The CDR3 sequence is 15 residues long. The CDR3 coding sequence is TGTGCCAGCAGCTTTAGCGGGGAGGGAAGTTATACGCAGTATTTT. Translating gives CASSFSGEGSYTQYF.

This clonotype was seen a few times. The CDR3 DNA sequence: TGTGCCAGCAGCAAAGTAACGAACTATGGCTACACCTTC. Its protein product is CASSKVTNYGYTF. The rearrangement links TRBV21-1 to TRBJ1-2. TRBV21-1 is termed a pseudogene. CDR3 length: 13 residues.

The chain recombines TRBV5-6 with TRBJ2-2; D uncertain. The CDR3 is 13 residues long. Trimming shortened V by 2 bases and J by 2 bases, and 4 bases separated the two germline ends. The germline V gene has CDR1 SGHDT and CDR2 YYEEEE. The CDR3 nucleotides are TGTGCCAGCAGCTTCATCAACACCGGGGAGCTGTTTTTT. Translating gives CASSFINTGELFF.

This clonotype came up many times. The V and J genes are TRBV12-3 or TRBV12-4 and TRBJ2-5, with 7 nucleotides matching TRBD1. J gave up 3 bases and V 4 bases, and 8 bases lay outside the gene matches. The CDR3 consists of 15 residues. For the CDR3, the DNA is TGTGCCAGCAGTTCCGGGACAGCTGAAGAAGAGACCCAGTACTTC. Its translation: CASSSGTAEEETQYF.

This clonotype turned up a few times. The chain recombines TRBV23-1 with TRBJ1-5, with D possibly TRBD1 on 5 matching bases. TRBV23-1 is an open reading frame, and its role is uncertain. This CDR3 spans 13 amino acids. The V and J ends lost 6 bases and 4 bases respectively, with 10 bases between them. The chain's CDR3 is CASSQGVNQPQHF. For the CDR3, the DNA is TGCGCCAGCAGCCAAGGGGTTAATCAGCCCCAGCATTTT.